This entry lists 28 T cell receptor beta chains sequenced from one sample in a study of cytomegalovirus exposure and HLA in healthy donors. PCR involved 60 Vbeta and 13 Jbeta primers. Produced via immunoSEQ multiplex PCR; TCRdb's table is partial and in-frame only. Counted here are approximately 110,000 clones, 60% to 85% occurring once; the ten biggest clones make up 1.3%. Sequencing input: PBMCs. These receptors all stem from a man aged 40-49 years in good health and CMV-seronegative.

The V call is TRBV14, the J call TRBJ2-2, with unresolved D. Germline lookup yields CDR1 SGHDN and CDR2 FVKESK. The CDR3 consists of 14 residues. V lost 1 base and J 0 bases, leaving 3 bases between the germline ends. The CDR3 coding sequence is TGTGCCAGCAGCCAAGGGCCGAACACCGGGGAGCTGTTTTTT. It encodes CASSQGPNTGELFF.

The table lists this clone with a few counts. This chain joins TRBV29-1 and TRBJ1-1; 12 positions agree with TRBD1. The trim removed 8 bases at V and 6 bases at J, leaving 7 bases unmatched. Germline lookup yields CDR1 SQVTM and CDR2 ANQGSEA. The CDR3 has 13 amino acids. The chain's CDR3 is CSTRGQGAAEAFF. Written as DNA, the CDR3 is TGCAGCACCCGGGGACAGGGGGCGGCTGAAGCTTTCTTT.

This chain uses TRBV9 with TRBJ2-7, with 8 positions matching TRBD2. Germline lookup yields CDR1 SGDLS and CDR2 YYNGEE. J gave up 1 base and V 3 bases, and 12 bases lay outside the gene matches. The CDR3 is 17 amino acids. CDR3 nucleotide sequence: TGTGCCAGCAGCGCACACCTACTAGCGGATCTTTCCTACGAGCAGTACTTC. As protein: CASSAHLLADLSYEQYF.

The chain employs TRBV5-5 and TRBJ1-3, with D perhaps TRBD1 (5 bases). Germline CDR1 reads SGHKS; CDR2 reads YYEKEE (reference sequence). Trimming removed 0 bases at V and 0 bases at J, with 10 bases between. The CDR3 covers 16 residues. DNA for the CDR3: TGTGCCAGCAGCTTGGCCAGGGTAAGCTCTGGAAACACCATATATTTT. Its protein is CASSLARVSSGNTIYF.

The J gene is TRBJ1-1, the V gene TRBV7-9; possibly TRBD1 for D (5 bases). Germline-derived CDR1 and CDR2 are SEHNR and FQNEAQ (reference sequence). V dropped 0 bases and J dropped 3 bases, with 14 bases sitting between them. The CDR3 is 16 amino acids. The CDR3 sequence: CASSLALWGRDTEAFF. The CDR3 bases are TGTGCCAGCAGCTTAGCGCTTTGGGGCCGGGACACTGAAGCTTTCTTT.

The chain recombines TRBV2 with TRBJ2-1; TRBD1 might be the D (6 bases). The length of the CDR3 is 13 residues. The V gene's germline CDR1 is SNHLY and CDR2 FYNNEI. The V end was cut by 6 bases, the J end by 2 bases, with 8 bases between. CDR3 sequence: CASRQGTYNEQFF. CDR3 bases: TGTGCCAGCAGGCAGGGGACCTACAATGAGCAGTTCTTC.

The chain employs TRBV9 and TRBJ2-3, with a possible D match to TRBD2 (7 bases). CDR1 SGDLS and CDR2 YYNGEE come from the germline V gene. The CDR3 spans 15 residues. With 3 bases removed from V and 0 bases from J, the gap between germline ends came to 11 bases. CDR3 region: CASSAGGSSTDTQYF. CDR3 sequence (DNA): TGTGCCAGCAGCGCGGGGGGCAGTAGCACAGATACGCAGTATTTT.

The V gene is TRBV7-9, the J gene TRBJ2-1; the match to TRBD2 covers 9 bases. The V gene's germline CDR1 is SEHNR and CDR2 FQNEAQ (reference sequence). The V gene end was trimmed by 5 bases and the J gene end by 7 bases; junction bases not matched to a gene: 6. The CDR3 length is 14 residues. The CDR3 sequence is CASSTTSGRNEQFF. CDR3 nucleotides: TGTGCCAGCAGCACTACTAGCGGGCGGAATGAGCAGTTCTTC.

This clone was picked up a small number of times. The chain combines TRBV5-5 with TRBJ1-2; D is ambiguous. Looked up from germline, CDR1 is SGHKS and CDR2 is YYEKEE (reference sequence). The CDR3 totals 12 residues. V lost 0 bases and J lost 8, with 8 bases in between. The CDR3 nucleotides are TGTGCCAGCAGCTTGGATGTCCTGGGCTACACCTTC. Amino acid sequence: CASSLDVLGYTF.

V and J are TRBV5-1 and TRBJ2-7; D possibly corresponds to TRBD2 (6 bases). The V end lost 4 bases, the J end lost 1 base, and 15 bases lay between the germline ends. The CDR3 spans 15 residues. Looked up from germline, CDR1 is SGHRS and CDR2 is YFSETQ. The CDR3 spells CASSLVSGPSYEQYF. The DNA for the CDR3 is TGCGCCAGCAGCCTGGTAAGCGGGCCGTCCTACGAGCAGTACTTC.

The rearrangement uses TRBV19 and TRBJ2-7, with 8 nucleotides matching TRBD2. V lost 0 bases and J lost 2; bases outside the gene matches: 6. The CDR3 is 16 amino acids. CDR1 and CDR2 from the germline V gene are LNHDA and SQIVND (reference sequence). The CDR3 DNA follows: TGTGCCAGTAGTATAGATACTAGCGGAGTACCCTACGAGCAGTACTTC. Its protein is CASSIDTSGVPYEQYF.

The chain recombines TRBV9 with TRBJ2-7, with 9 positions matching TRBD2. This CDR3 is built from 18 residues. J was trimmed by 5 bases and V by 3 bases; bases with no gene match: 18. Per the germline V gene, CDR1 is SGDLS and CDR2 is YYNGEE. The DNA of the CDR3 is TGTGCCAGCAGCGCCGAGGTGGTAGCGGGAGTATTAATCCACGAGCAGTACTTC. It translates to CASSAEVVAGVLIHEQYF. Full variable domain (outside the CDR3, taken from reference TRBV9 and TRBJ2-7): DSGVTQTPKHLITATGQRVTLRCSPRSGDLSVYWYQQSLDQGLQFLIQYYNGEERAKGNILERFSAQQFPDLHSELNLSSLELGDSALYFCASSAEVVAGVLIHEQYFGPGTRLTVT.

The V and J genes are TRBV14 and TRBJ1-1, with 8 bases aligning to TRBD1. The CDR3 length is 15 residues. In germline, CDR1 is SGHDN, CDR2 FVKESK. V shed 5 bases and J 6 bases; nucleotides not matched to a gene: 11. The CDR3 region has the DNA TGTGCCAGCAGCACCCGGACAGGGTGGGAGGCTGAAGCTTTCTTT. Protein sequence: CASSTRTGWEAEAFF.

This chain links TRBV29-1 with TRBJ1-2; weak D call: TRBD1 (6 bases). Germline V gene lookup returns CDR1 SQVTM and CDR2 ANQGSEA. The length of the CDR3 is 12 residues. V lost 0 bases, J lost 7 bases, and 9 bases lay in between. CDR3 bases: TGCAGCGTTGAAGATTCAGGGGTTGGCTACACCTTC. Translating gives CSVEDSGVGYTF.

The chain has TRBV2 and TRBJ2-1; D may be TRBD1 (6 bases). Germline V gene sequence: CDR1 SNHLY, CDR2 FYNNEI. V was pared by 6 bases and J by 6 bases, with 18 bases between. CDR3 length: 15 amino acids. CDR3 protein: CASRRSGRGGNEQFF. As DNA, the CDR3 is TGTGCCAGCAGGCGGTCGGGGAGAGGGGGCAATGAGCAGTTCTTC.

The chain employs TRBV9 and TRBJ2-5; 9 bases align to TRBD2. With V trimmed by 2 bases and J by 5 bases, 4 bases remained unmatched. This CDR3 region has 14 residues. Germline CDR1 reads SGDLS; CDR2 reads YYNGEE. CDR3 sequence: CASSVTSGPETQYF. The DNA for the CDR3 is TGTGCCAGCAGCGTGACTAGCGGCCCGGAGACCCAGTACTTC.

V gene TRBV29-1 combines with J gene TRBJ2-5; 7 bases align to TRBD1. The ends lost 5 bases at V and 0 bases at J; junction bases unmatched: 9. Germline V gene data show CDR1 as SQVTM and CDR2 as ANQGSEA. The length of the CDR3 is 15 residues. CDR3 bases: TGCAGCGTTCCCCACAGGGGCTGGTACCAAGAGACCCAGTACTTC. This codes for CSVPHRGWYQETQYF.

The CDR3 sequence is CASSPVKAGATHYEQYF. CDR3 bases: TGTGCCAGCAGTCCCGTTAAAGCGGGAGCCACCCACTACGAGCAGTACTTC. The chain is built from TRBV27 and TRBJ2-7; 8 nucleotides line up with TRBD2. CDR3 length: 17 residues. The J segment lost 3 bases and the V segment lost 5 bases, leaving 15 bases of the junction unmatched. CDR1 and CDR2 from the germline V gene are MNHEY and SMNVEV (reference sequence).

The chain uses TRBV9 and TRBJ1-1; D call uncertain. From germline, CDR1 is SGDLS and CDR2 YYNGEE. V shed 1 base and J shed 4 bases, with 8 bases lying between them. The CDR3 runs 13 residues. The CDR3 DNA reads TGTGCCAGCAGCGTAATGGAGGGCACTGAAGCTTTCTTT. Its translation: CASSVMEGTEAFF.

V and J are TRBV30 and TRBJ1-1; the D gene is possibly TRBD1 (6 bases). Between the trimmed V and J ends, which lost 2 bases and 7 bases, there was a span of 17 bases. The CDR3 runs to 14 residues. Germline CDR1 and CDR2: GTSNPN and SVGIG (reference sequence). Here the CDR3 reads CAWSPTVGGDEAFF. The CDR3 DNA sequence: TGTGCCTGGAGTCCCACCGTAGGGGGGGATGAAGCTTTCTTT.

The J gene is TRBJ2-7, the V gene TRBV11-2, with D possibly TRBD2 on 7 matching bases. V was pared by 5 bases and J by 0 bases, with 11 bases between. This CDR3 spans 14 amino acids. The V gene's germline CDR1 is SGHAT and CDR2 FQNNGV. The CDR3 protein is CASSRGGASYEQYF. CDR3 nucleotides: TGTGCCAGCAGCCGTGGGGGGGCCTCCTACGAGCAGTACTTC.

J is TRBJ2-1 and V is TRBV11-2; D possibly corresponds to TRBD2 (6 bases). The length of the CDR3 is 14 residues. V was trimmed by 5 bases and J by 8 bases, leaving 16 bases between them. CDR1 is SGHAT and CDR2 is FQNNGV in the germline V gene. The CDR3 DNA sequence: TGTGCCAGCAGCCGGGACTGGTCTATGGATGAGCAGTTCTTC. This sequence encodes CASSRDWSMDEQFF.

This chain connects TRBV27 to TRBJ2-7; D remains ambiguous. Between the trimmed V and J ends, which lost 5 bases and 1 base, there was a span of 6 bases. Germline CDR1 reads MNHEY; CDR2 reads SMNVEV (reference sequence). The CDR3 has 12 amino acids. CDR3 amino acids: CASSPRSYEQYF. CDR3 nucleotides: TGTGCCAGCAGTCCCCGGTCCTACGAGCAGTACTTC.

The rearrangement links TRBV2 to TRBJ1-1; D call uncertain. Germline V gives CDR1 SNHLY, CDR2 FYNNEI. There are 13 residues in the CDR3. Trimming cost V 4 bases and J 4 bases, with 10 bases left between them. The CDR3 DNA follows: TGTGCCAGCAGTGCTAGTGCGGGCACTGAAGCTTTCTTT. Translated: CASSASAGTEAFF.

The V gene is TRBV28, the J gene TRBJ2-5; 7 bases map to TRBD2. Trimming cost V 3 bases and J 5 bases; bases outside gene matches: 6. The CDR3 spans 14 residues. CDR1 and CDR2 (germline): MDHEN, SYDVKM. The CDR3 sequence: CASSFRGELETQYF. CDR3 sequence (DNA): TGTGCCAGCAGTTTCCGGGGGGAGCTGGAGACCCAGTACTTC.

The CDR3 DNA reads as TGTGCCAGCTCACCAACTGCTAGCGGGGGCGGCTACGAGCAGTACTTC. This sequence encodes CASSPTASGGGYEQYF. The genes are TRBV18 and TRBJ2-7, with TRBD2 matching over 10 bases. The CDR3 runs 16 residues. Germline loops: CDR1 KGHSH, CDR2 LQKENI. V trimming: 2 bases; J trimming: 3 bases; junction bases outside the gene matches: 7.

Worth noting for this clone: Germline is not matched at one junction end, which may reflect a read error. The rearrangement joins TRBV18 to TRBJ2-2, with TRBD2 as a possible D gene (6 bases). Germline V CDR1 and CDR2: KGHSH, LQKENI. The CDR3 length is 15 residues. CDR3 amino acids: CASSAPGTPTGELFF. CDR3 DNA sequence: TGTGCCAGCTCAGCACCCGGGACTCCCACCGGGGAGCTGTTTTTT.

The chain carries TRBV5-6 and TRBJ2-1; 8 nucleotides match TRBD2. Germline CDR1 reads SGHDT; CDR2 reads YYEEEE. V was pared by 5 bases and J by 9 bases, with 7 bases of the junction left unmatched. The CDR3 consists of 13 residues. This CDR3 reads CASRSGLVVEQFF. CDR3 in DNA: TGTGCCAGCAGATCGGGACTAGTGGTTGAGCAGTTCTTC. The full variable domain, completed using reference TRBV5-6 and TRBJ2-1, is DAGVTQSPTHLIKTRGQQVTLRCSPKSGHDTVSWYQQALGQGPQFIFQYYEEEERQRGNFPDRFSGHQFPNYSSELNVNALLLGDSALYLCASRSGLVVEQFFGPGTRLTVL.